This entry is about one T cell receptor (beta chain). The antigen remains undetermined. The source of the sample is a study of cytomegalovirus exposure and HLA in healthy donors. Study overall: A previous analysis identified approximately 120 million unique TCR beta sequences derived from roughly 180 million T cells. General study findings and limits: Rarity characterized most TCR sequences, yet some public TCRs appeared in many donors. One variant, a missense change in DCLRE1C, was linked in a later analysis to TCR beta V- and J-gene trimming.

With 60 Vbeta and 13 Jbeta primers, the PCR was carried out. Original methodology: A later analysis tallied 80 million to 100 million unique TCR beta chains, some 12 million of them shared. The data were produced by immunoSEQ multiplex PCR, yet TCRdb's version contains in-frame clones alone and is incomplete. From that table come the V and J calls and clone size; the DNA was used to work out D and trimming. The sample table sets out around 100,000 clones. The TCR sequence derives from a man aged 35-49 years in good health and CMV-seropositive. The sequencing sample was made of PBMCs.

The CDR3 region is CASSLTSGSPEQYF. The CDR3 region has the DNA TGTGCCAGCAGTCTCACTAGCGGGAGCCCCGAGCAGTACTTC. The chain carries TRBV28 and TRBJ2-7, with 11 bases lining up with TRBD2. The CDR3 is 14 amino acids. J gave up 6 bases and V 5 bases, and 6 bases lay outside the gene matches. The germline V gene has CDR1 MDHEN and CDR2 SYDVKM.